A selection of T cell receptor beta chains follows, all from one sample in a study of human T cells and chemical hapten exposure. TCRdb independently ran MiXCR on the RACE reads; one entry per CDR3 protein. The sample shows approximately 79,000 distinct CDR3 sequences, approximately 8% of them seen only once. What was sequenced was whole blood. The receptors come from a male donor in good health. Some clones in this sample may be carry-over from other donors' samples. The CDR3 runs from the conserved cysteine through the conserved F or W. D genes are given only for firm matches. The size field is filled for only some rows; it gives once, few, many or a size class.

abundance | j_gene | v_gene | d_gene | CDR3aa | CDR3nt
- | TRBJ2-1 | TRBV12-3/TRBV12-4 | TRBD2 | CASRRTSGGVYEQFF | TGTGCCAGCAGGCGGACTAGCGGGGGGGTCTATGAGCAGTTCTTC
few | TRBJ1-1 | TRBV29-1 | - | CSVQDGDTEAFF | TGCAGCGTTCAAGACGGAGACACTGAAGCTTTCTTT
few | TRBJ2-5 | TRBV20-1 | TRBD2 | CTAVGGSGKTQYF | TGCACCGCTGTGGGCGGGAGCGGGAAGACCCAGTACTTC
few | TRBJ2-6 | TRBV7-2 | - | CASSLLEPGANVLTF | TGTGCCAGCAGCTTACTGGAGCCTGGGGCCAACGTCCTGACTTTC
- | TRBJ1-2 | TRBV27 | - | CASGKGFDYGYTF | TGTGCCAGCGGGAAGGGGTTTGACTATGGCTACACCTTC
few | TRBJ1-1 | TRBV15 | - | CATSRDRIAGTEAFF | TGTGCCACCAGCAGAGATCGAATAGCGGGCACTGAAGCTTTCTTT
- | TRBJ2-1 | TRBV7-3 | - | CASSLRKVDNEQFF | TGTGCCAGCAGCCTGAGAAAAGTAGACAATGAGCAGTTCTTC
few | TRBJ1-1 | TRBV12-5 | TRBD1 | CASALPPQGMNTEAFF | TGTGCTAGTGCCTTGCCCCCACAGGGGATGAACACTGAAGCTTTCTTT
many | TRBJ1-1 | TRBV7-3 | - | CASSLRAVNTEAFF | TGTGCCAGCAGCTTAAGAGCGGTGAACACTGAAGCTTTCTTT
few | TRBJ1-5 | TRBV6-5 | TRBD1 | CASQGGGAYSNQPQHF | TGTGCCAGCCAGGGGGGGGGGGCCTATAGCAATCAGCCCCAGCATTTT